This T cell receptor (beta chain) stems from a study of PD-L1 blockade in urothelial cancer (dated by TCRdb to 2016 to 2017). For context, the study as a whole: Therapy was started in about 2014 for all patients, and atezolizumab 1,200 mg was administered intravenously every 3 weeks. Blood samples gave median yields of approximately 130,000 T cells and tens of thousands of unique TCRs, along with a median clonality of 0.080. Durable clinical benefit was achieved by nine patients and was not achieved by 20 patients. Pretreatment blood TCR-seq was available for under 35 patients, at least one posttreatment blood collection was obtained for some 25 patients, and tumor TCR-seq was available for some 25 patients. TCR sequencing covered pretreatment tumor samples and matched, serially collected peripheral blood taken before and after atezolizumab treatment. The study, an exploratory multi-omic analysis, examined somatic, immune and clinical correlates of response to PD-L1 blockade with atezolizumab in urothelial cancer. Blood samples were analyzed 3 weeks after the start of treatment (second dose) and 6 weeks after the start of treatment. Durable clinical benefit was defined as a progression-free survival longer than 6 months, and TCR features were additionally tested against progression-free survival and overall survival. An ECOG performance status of 0 or 1 was recorded for the patients, and 0 to 3 prior chemotherapy regimens had been received by the patients. Whole exome sequencing and RNA sequencing of pretreatment tumors were performed alongside TCR sequencing in the same patients. About nine tenths of the roughly 30 patients were males with bladder-origin urothelial cancer, and about 60% of the 29 reported a prior smoking history. Study-level results and caveats: A pretreatment peripheral blood TCR clonality below the median was linked to improved progression-free and overall survival. Among patients with durable benefit, tumor-associated TCR clones showed greater expansion in peripheral blood 3 weeks after treatment started (n ≈ 20, p = 0.022). Because the sample size was small (n of about 27) and many exploratory analyses were performed, the results are intended to be hypothesis-generating.

Each PCR received spiked-in synthetic TCR analog templates so that absolute template abundance could be estimated from read counts. TCRbeta CDR3 regions were amplified from genomic DNA with bias-controlled V and J gene primers using the immunoSEQ assay. Sequencing of rearranged TCRbeta segments was performed at approximately 20X coverage. The authors processed their data as follows. Sequencing errors were corrected by clustering and CDR3s were annotated against IMGT to assign V, D and J genes. Downstream analyses used only productive TCRbeta rearrangements and left out out-of-frame or stop-codon sequences. To compute clonality, Shannon entropy was normalized by the log of the number of unique productive sequences and then subtracted from one. Clones differing between time points or between blood and tumor were identified by Fisher's exact test with Benjamini-Hochberg correction at adjusted p below 0.01. What TCRdb holds here is the immuneACCESS table cut down to in-frame rearrangements. Part of the clones is not present; checked against another copy, under half of the missing clones reflect an unresolved V gene, and the others are unexplained. V and J calls and clone size are those listed in that table; D and trimming were worked out from the DNA. Present in this sample are around 45,000 clones, around nine tenths of which were seen just once. The top ten hold less than 15% of the sample.

To note about this clone: Its target antigen remains unknown. No base qualities exist here, and no much larger clone lies one base off it.

A cohort of some 29 patients with locally advanced or metastatic urothelial carcinoma, treated at Memorial Sloan Kettering on a trial protocol, was included. Peripheral blood mononuclear cells were collected pretreatment and during treatment, with between 1 and 8 total time points per patient. The Qiagen DNeasy Blood extraction kit was used to purify genomic DNA from total PBMCs and tumor samples. PBMCs were collected pretreatment and during treatment, and were isolated and stored as previously described. The source of this sequence is a woman in her sixties with urothelial cancer. The sample here was PBMCs, taken around atezolizumab (anti-PD-L1) treatment.

The nucleotide sequence is TGCAGCGTGGGCCCTAGCGGGAGAGGCACCGGGGAGCTGTTTTTT. It translates as CSVGPSGRGTGELFF. The chain is encoded by TRBV29-1 joined to TRBJ2-2, and 10 junctional nucleotides match TRBD2. From cysteine to phenylalanine, the CDR3 is 15 amino acids long. CDR3 DNA is the only sequence kept; it has 45 bases, read in frame from the first base. Looking up the germline V gene yields CDR1 SQVTM and CDR2 ANQGSEA. The V end gives up 6 bases and the J end 4 bases, leaving 8 bases in the junction not matched to a gene.